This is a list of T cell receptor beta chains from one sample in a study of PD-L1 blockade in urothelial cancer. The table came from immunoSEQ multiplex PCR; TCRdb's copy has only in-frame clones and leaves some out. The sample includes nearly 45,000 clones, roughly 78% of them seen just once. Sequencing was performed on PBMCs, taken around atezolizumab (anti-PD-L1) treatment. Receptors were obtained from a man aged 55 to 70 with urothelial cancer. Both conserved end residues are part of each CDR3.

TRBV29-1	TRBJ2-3	CSVEGGFQGADTQYF
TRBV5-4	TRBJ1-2	CASSTGTSNYGYTF
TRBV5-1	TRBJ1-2	CASSLEVSRGEGYTF
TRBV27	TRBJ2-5	CASSWEQGSAQYF
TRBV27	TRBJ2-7	CASSSTGYSYEQYF
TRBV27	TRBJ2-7	CASSYASGSSYEQYF
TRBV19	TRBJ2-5	CASSIYLSGSETQYF
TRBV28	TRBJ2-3	CASSRRQGSQYF
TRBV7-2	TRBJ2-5	CASSSLPGLEETQYF
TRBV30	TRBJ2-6	CAWSVLRTANGANVLTF
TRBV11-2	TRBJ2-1	CASTRLAGGNEQFF
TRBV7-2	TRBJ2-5	CASSFPGETQYF
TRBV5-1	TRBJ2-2	CASSLLRGNTGELFF
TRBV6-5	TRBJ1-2	CASSIGQGWGYTF
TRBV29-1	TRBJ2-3	CSVERRSRGTDTQYF
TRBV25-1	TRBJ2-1	CASSELEGGEQFF
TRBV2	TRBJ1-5	CASSEWGGGNQPQHF
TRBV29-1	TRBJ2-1	CSVADRGSSYNEQFF
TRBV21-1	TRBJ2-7	CASTRLRRPGTSDYEQYF
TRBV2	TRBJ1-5	CASMGTASPQPQHF
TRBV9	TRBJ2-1	CASSVEGRLAKDEQFF
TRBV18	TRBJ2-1	CASSLAGWSRGNEQFF
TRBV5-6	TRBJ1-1	CASSPPEGGRVAFF
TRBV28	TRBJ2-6	CASDESSGANVLTF
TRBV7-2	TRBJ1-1	CASSLVDTRYTEAFF
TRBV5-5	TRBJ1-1	CASSPPGVSWAAFF
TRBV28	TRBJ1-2	CASRGQEHYGYTF
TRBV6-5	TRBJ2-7	CASKVRTGLSYEQYF
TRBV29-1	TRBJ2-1	CSSGGTSGSNEQFF
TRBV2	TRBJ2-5	CASSGGTGGHNGYF
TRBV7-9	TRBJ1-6	CASSLRGWGTGTNSPLHF
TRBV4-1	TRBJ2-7	CASSQSTVYEQYF
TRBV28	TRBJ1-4	CASSLSGTGGEKLFF
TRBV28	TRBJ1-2	CASSSGQGNYGYTF
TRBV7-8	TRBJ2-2	CASSPLWGGTGELFF
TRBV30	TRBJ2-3	CAWSTQLAGGGDTQYF
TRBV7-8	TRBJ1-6	CASSQTRQGYNSPLHF
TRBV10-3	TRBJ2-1	CAISQRGTKHNEQFF
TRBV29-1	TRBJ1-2	CSVEEPSEGGSGYTF
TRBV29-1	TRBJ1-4	CSVSGGIATNEKLFF
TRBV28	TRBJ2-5	CASSLRTGGIQETQYF
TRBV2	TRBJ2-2	CASISQGGGELFF
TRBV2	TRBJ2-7	CASSSRDREMDEQYF
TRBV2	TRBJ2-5	CASRAAGDETQYF
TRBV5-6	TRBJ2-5	CASSLGLAGAEETQYF